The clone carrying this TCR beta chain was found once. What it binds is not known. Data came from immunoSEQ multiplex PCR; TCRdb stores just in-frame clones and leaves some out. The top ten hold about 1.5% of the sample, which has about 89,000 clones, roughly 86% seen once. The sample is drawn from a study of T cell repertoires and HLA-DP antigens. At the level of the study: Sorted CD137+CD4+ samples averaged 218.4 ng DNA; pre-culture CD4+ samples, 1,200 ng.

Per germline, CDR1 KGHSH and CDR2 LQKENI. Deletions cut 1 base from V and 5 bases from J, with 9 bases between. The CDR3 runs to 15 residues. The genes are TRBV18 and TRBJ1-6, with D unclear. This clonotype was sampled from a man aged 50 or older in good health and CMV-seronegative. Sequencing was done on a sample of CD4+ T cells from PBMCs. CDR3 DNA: TGTGCCAGCTCACCACGAAGGCAGGATAATTCACCCCTCCACTTT. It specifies CASSPRRQDNSPLHF.